Below are 14 T cell receptor beta chains sequenced from a single sample in a study of T cell responses to AZD1222 COVID-19 vaccine. Only in-frame clones appear in the TCRdb table, and some are missing; sequencing was by immunoSEQ multiplex PCR. This table has 150,000 to 200,000 clones, around 92% appearing once. This specimen consisted of peripheral blood, obtained on day 0 of AZD1222 vaccination. These receptor sequences come from an adult in good health.

This clone was found a few times. The V and J genes are TRBV7-2 and TRBJ2-3; 8 bases are a match to TRBD2. V was pared by 2 bases and J by 2 bases, with 3 bases of the junction left unmatched. Germline V lookup: CDR1 SGHTA, CDR2 FQGNSA. The CDR3 has 15 residues. CDR3 loop: CASSLTSGYTDTQYF. As DNA, the CDR3 is TGTGCCAGCAGCTTAACTAGCGGATACACAGATACGCAGTATTTT.

The rearrangement joins TRBV7-8 to TRBJ2-1, with 7 bases identical to TRBD2. The CDR3 is 12 residues long. V shed 3 bases and J 7 bases; nucleotides not matched to a gene: 0. Germline assignment: CDR1 SGHVS and CDR2 FQNEAQ. The CDR3 region has the DNA TGTGCCAGCAGCTTTAGCGGGAATGAGCAGTTCTTC. This codes for CASSFSGNEQFF.

The chain joins TRBV5-1 to TRBJ2-2; D is possibly TRBD2 (6 bases). The germline V gene encodes CDR1 SGHRS and CDR2 YFSETQ. The CDR3 sequence is 15 residues long. Trimming removed 4 bases at V and 2 bases at J, with 12 bases between. CDR3 in amino acids: CASSPGTFNTGELFF. CDR3 nucleotide sequence: TGCGCCAGCAGCCCCGGGACTTTTAACACCGGGGAGCTGTTTTTT.

V is TRBV15 and J is TRBJ1-1; 8 nucleotides line up with TRBD1. This CDR3 is 16 amino acids long. Germline V gene sequence: CDR1 LNHNV, CDR2 YYDKDF (reference sequence). V dropped 1 base and J dropped 4; count of bases not matched to a gene: 8. The CDR3 DNA reads TGTGCCACCAGCAGAGCGACAGGGGTGGGGGTCACTGAAGCTTTCTTT. It codes for CATSRATGVGVTEAFF.

This chain joins TRBV18 and TRBJ2-7; 8 positions match TRBD1. V dropped 3 bases and J dropped 3; count of bases not matched to a gene: 4. The CDR3 covers 14 residues. Germline V lookup: CDR1 KGHSH, CDR2 LQKENI. CDR3 in DNA: TGTGCCAGCTCACCCTCCGGGACAGGCTACGAGCAGTACTTC. Its translation: CASSPSGTGYEQYF.

The chain combines TRBV15 with TRBJ1-4; D unclear. Trimming cost V 3 bases and J 3 bases, with 20 bases left between them. The CDR3 runs to 18 residues. The germline gives CDR1 LNHNV, CDR2 YYDKDF (reference sequence). The CDR3 coding sequence is TGTGCCACCAGCAGCGAATGGACCGACCGTGGGGCTAATGAAAAACTGTTTTTT. The encoded protein is CATSSEWTDRGANEKLFF. Full variable domain (missing parts from reference TRBV15 and TRBJ1-4): DAMVIQNPRYQVTQFGKPVTLSCSQTLNHNVMYWYQQKSSQAPKLLFHYYDKDFNNEADTPDNFQSRRPNTSFCFLDIRSPGLGDTAMYLCATSSEWTDRGANEKLFFGSGTQLSVL.

The V and J genes are TRBV28 and TRBJ1-6; D gene unclear. The CDR3 consists of 16 residues. Germline lookup yields CDR1 MDHEN and CDR2 SYDVKM. V lost 5 bases, J lost 0 bases, and 11 bases lay in between. CDR3 residues: CASSTLSFSYNSPLHF. CDR3 in DNA: TGTGCCAGCAGTACCCTCTCTTTCTCCTATAATTCACCCCTCCACTTT.

V usage is TRBV2 and J usage is TRBJ2-7, with no clear D. V was pared by 3 bases and J by 0 bases, with 9 bases between. This CDR3 is built from 14 residues. CDR1 is SNHLY, CDR2 FYNNEI, per germline. The CDR3 spells CASSEWAVSYEQYF. CDR3 coding DNA: TGTGCCAGCAGTGAGTGGGCTGTCTCCTACGAGCAGTACTTC.

The chain has TRBV29-1 and TRBJ1-1, with D possibly being TRBD1 (6 bases). The CDR3 has 15 amino acids. The V end was cut by 4 bases, the J end by 5 bases, with 20 bases between. In germline, CDR1 is SQVTM, CDR2 ANQGSEA. CDR3 region: CSVGQVRGIYTEAFF. For the CDR3, the DNA is TGCAGCGTTGGCCAGGTCAGGGGAATTTATACTGAAGCTTTCTTT.

The gene calls are TRBV6-5 and TRBJ2-2, with TRBD1 identical over 9 bases. This CDR3 has 14 amino acids. Trimming took 7 bases from V and 6 from J; bases not matched to a gene: 6. The germline V gene has CDR1 MNHEY and CDR2 SVGAGI. CDR3 sequence: CASNKQGAAGELFF. The CDR3 coding sequence is TGTGCCAGCAACAAACAGGGGGCGGCCGGGGAGCTGTTTTTT.

This sequence joins TRBV7-9 and TRBJ1-2, with D possibly matching TRBD1 (5 bases). V was clipped by 4 bases and J by 5 bases, with 17 bases between them. Per germline, CDR1 SEHNR and CDR2 FQNEAQ (reference sequence). This CDR3 comprises 15 residues. This CDR3 is CASSSGGGETYGYTF. The DNA of the CDR3 is TGTGCCAGCAGCTCCGGGGGAGGGGAAACATATGGCTACACCTTC.

V usage is TRBV6-1 and J usage is TRBJ1-3, with D possibly TRBD1 on 6 matching bases. Trimming cost V 3 bases and J 0 bases, with 9 bases left between them. CDR3 length equals 15 residues. CDR1 and CDR2 (germline): MNHNS, SASEGT. CDR3 bases: TGTGCCAGCAGTGAGGACAGCAGCTCTGGAAACACCATATATTTT. The encoded protein is CASSEDSSSGNTIYF.

The V call is TRBV6-5, the J call TRBJ2-3, with 7 bases aligning to TRBD1. The length of the CDR3 is 15 residues. Germline CDR1 MNHEY, CDR2 SVGAGI. The V and J ends lost 6 bases and 0 bases, in that order; junction bases with no gene match: 6. The CDR3 bases are TGTGCCAGCAGAACCTCCAGGGGGAGCACAGATACGCAGTATTTT. Translating it yields CASRTSRGSTDTQYF.

V usage is TRBV6-5 and J usage is TRBJ1-1, with a possible D match to TRBD1 (6 bases). CDR1 is MNHEY, CDR2 SVGAGI, per germline. This CDR3 spans 16 amino acids. Trimming shortened V by 4 bases and J by 6 bases, and 21 bases separated the two germline ends. DNA of the CDR3: TGTGCCAGCAGTTTTAAACAGGGTATGGGTTACTCTGAAGCTTTCTTT. Translating gives CASSFKQGMGYSEAFF.